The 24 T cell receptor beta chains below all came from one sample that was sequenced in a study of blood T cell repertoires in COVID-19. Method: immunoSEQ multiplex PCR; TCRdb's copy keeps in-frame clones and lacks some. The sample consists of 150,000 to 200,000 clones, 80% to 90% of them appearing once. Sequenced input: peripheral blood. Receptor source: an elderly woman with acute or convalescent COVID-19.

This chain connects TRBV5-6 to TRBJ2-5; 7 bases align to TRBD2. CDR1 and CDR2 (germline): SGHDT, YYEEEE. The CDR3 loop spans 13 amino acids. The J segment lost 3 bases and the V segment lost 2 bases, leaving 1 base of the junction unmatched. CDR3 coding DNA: TGTGCCAGCAGCTTACGGGGGGAAGAGACCCAGTACTTC. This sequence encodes CASSLRGEETQYF.

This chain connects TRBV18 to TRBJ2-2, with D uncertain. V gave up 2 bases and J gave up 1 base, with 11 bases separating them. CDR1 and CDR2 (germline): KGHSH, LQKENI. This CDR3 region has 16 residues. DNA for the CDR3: TGTGCCAGCTCACCAGCGGTGATACAGAACACCGGGGAGCTGTTTTTT. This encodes CASSPAVIQNTGELFF.

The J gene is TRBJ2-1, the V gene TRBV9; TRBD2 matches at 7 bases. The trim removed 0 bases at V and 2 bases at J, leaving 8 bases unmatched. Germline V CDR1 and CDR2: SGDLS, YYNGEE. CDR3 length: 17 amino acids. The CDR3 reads CASSVDPPSGPYNEQFF. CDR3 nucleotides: TGTGCCAGCAGCGTAGATCCCCCTAGCGGTCCCTACAATGAGCAGTTCTTC.

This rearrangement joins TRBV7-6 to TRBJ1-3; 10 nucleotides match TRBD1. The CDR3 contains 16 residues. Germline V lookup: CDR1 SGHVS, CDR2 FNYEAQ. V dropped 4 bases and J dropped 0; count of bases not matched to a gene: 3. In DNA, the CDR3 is TGTGCCAGCAGCTCGGGGACAGGGGTCTCTGGAAACACCATATATTTT. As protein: CASSSGTGVSGNTIYF.

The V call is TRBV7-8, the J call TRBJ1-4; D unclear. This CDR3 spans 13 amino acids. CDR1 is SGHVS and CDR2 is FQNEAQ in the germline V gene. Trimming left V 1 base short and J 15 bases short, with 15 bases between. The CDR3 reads CASSLGLEKRMFF. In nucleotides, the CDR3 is TGTGCCAGCAGCTTAGGTTTGGAGAAAAGGATGTTTTTT.

CDR3 DNA sequence: TGTGCCAGCAGCTCATGGGGGGGCCGGAGCACAGATACGCAGTATTTT. This gives the protein CASSSWGGRSTDTQYF. V gene TRBV7-9 combines with J gene TRBJ2-3; perhaps TRBD2 as D (7 bases). Germline CDR1 reads SEHNR; CDR2 reads FQNEAQ (reference sequence). This CDR3 contains 16 residues. V gave up 4 bases and J gave up 0 bases, with 14 bases separating them.

The CDR3 bases are TGCAGCTCGATGGGCAGAATGAACACTGAAGCTTTCTTT. Translating it yields CSSMGRMNTEAFF. This sequence joins TRBV29-1 and TRBJ1-1; D not resolved. CDR1 is SQVTM and CDR2 is ANQGSEA in the germline V gene. The ends were cut back, 8 bases at V and 0 bases at J, with 13 bases in the middle. The CDR3 extends over 13 amino acids.

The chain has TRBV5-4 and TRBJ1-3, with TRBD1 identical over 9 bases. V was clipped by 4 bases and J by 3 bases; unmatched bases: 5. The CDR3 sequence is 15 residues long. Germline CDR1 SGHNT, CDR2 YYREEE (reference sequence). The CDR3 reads CASSVQGANGNTIYF. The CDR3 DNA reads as TGTGCCAGCAGCGTACAGGGGGCCAATGGAAACACCATATATTTT.

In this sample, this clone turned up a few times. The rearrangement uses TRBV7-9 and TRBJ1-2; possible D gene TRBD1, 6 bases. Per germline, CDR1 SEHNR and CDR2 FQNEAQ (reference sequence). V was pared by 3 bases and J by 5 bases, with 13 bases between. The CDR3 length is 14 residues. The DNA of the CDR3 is TGTGCCAGCAGCTTTATCACAGGGAGTTATGGCTACACCTTC. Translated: CASSFITGSYGYTF.

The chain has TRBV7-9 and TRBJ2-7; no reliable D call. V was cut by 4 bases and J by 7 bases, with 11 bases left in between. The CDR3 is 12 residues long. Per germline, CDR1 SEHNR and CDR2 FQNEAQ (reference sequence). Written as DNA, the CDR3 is TGTGCCAGCAGCTCTAATCTGAGGGAGCAGTACTTC. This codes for CASSSNLREQYF.

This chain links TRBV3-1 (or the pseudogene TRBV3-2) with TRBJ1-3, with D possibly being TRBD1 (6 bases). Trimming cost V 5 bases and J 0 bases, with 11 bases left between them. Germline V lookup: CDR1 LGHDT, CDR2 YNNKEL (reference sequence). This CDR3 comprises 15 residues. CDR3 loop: CASSMRTASGNTIYF. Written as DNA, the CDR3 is TGTGCCAGCAGCATGAGGACAGCCTCTGGAAACACCATATATTTT.

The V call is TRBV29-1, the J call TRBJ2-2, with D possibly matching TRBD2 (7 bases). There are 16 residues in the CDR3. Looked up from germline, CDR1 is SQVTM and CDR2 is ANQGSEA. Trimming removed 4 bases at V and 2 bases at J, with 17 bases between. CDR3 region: CSVGRGTTGNTGELFF. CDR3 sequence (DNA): TGCAGCGTTGGAAGGGGGACTACCGGTAACACCGGGGAGCTGTTTTTT.

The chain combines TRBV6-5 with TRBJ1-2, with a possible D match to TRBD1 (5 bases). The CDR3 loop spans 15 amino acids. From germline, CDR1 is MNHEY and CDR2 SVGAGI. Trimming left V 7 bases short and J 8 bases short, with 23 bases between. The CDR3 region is CASTSPGEGSGGYTF. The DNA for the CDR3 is TGTGCCAGCACCTCCCCGGGGGAGGGATCTGGGGGCTACACCTTC.

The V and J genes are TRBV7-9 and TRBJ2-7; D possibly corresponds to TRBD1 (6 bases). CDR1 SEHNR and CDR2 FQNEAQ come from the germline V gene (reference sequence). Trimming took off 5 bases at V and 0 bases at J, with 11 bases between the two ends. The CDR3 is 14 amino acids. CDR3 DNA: TGTGCCAGCAGCCACCGGGACACCTCCTACGAGCAGTACTTC. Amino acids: CASSHRDTSYEQYF.

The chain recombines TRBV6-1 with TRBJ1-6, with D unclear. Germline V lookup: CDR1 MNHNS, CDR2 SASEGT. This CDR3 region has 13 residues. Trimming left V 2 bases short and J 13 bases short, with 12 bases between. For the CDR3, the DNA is TGTGCCAGCAGTGAAATCATATCAGGTCCCCTCCACTTT. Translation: CASSEIISGPLHF.

CDR3 loop: CASSSGTEYYGYTF. CDR3 sequence (DNA): TGCGCCAGCAGCTCCGGGACAGAATACTATGGCTACACCTTC. This chain joins TRBV5-1 and TRBJ1-2, with 7 bases identical to TRBD1. Trimming took 3 bases from V and 3 from J; bases not matched to a gene: 5. CDR3 length equals 14 residues. Germline CDR1 and CDR2: SGHRS and YFSETQ. Using reference TRBV5-1 and TRBJ1-2 for the parts outside the CDR3, the full variable domain is KAGVTQTPRYLIKTRGQQVTLSCSPISGHRSVSWYQQTPGQGLQFLFEYFSETQRNKGNFPGRFSGRQFSNSRSEMNVSTLELGDSALYLCASSSGTEYYGYTFGSGTRLTVV.

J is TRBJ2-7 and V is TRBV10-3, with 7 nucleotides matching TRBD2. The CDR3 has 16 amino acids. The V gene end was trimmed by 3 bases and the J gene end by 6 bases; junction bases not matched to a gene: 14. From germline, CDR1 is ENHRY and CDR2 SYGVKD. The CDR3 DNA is TGTGCCATCAGTGAACTCACTAGCGATGATTTAGCCGAGCAGTACTTC. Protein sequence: CAISELTSDDLAEQYF.

In nucleotides, the CDR3 is TGTGCCAGTAGTATACAGGGGGCCAACCCAGATACGCAGTATTTT. This gives the protein CASSIQGANPDTQYF. The chain recombines TRBV19 with TRBJ2-3, with 8 bases matching TRBD1. The CDR3 has 15 amino acids. Germline V lookup: CDR1 LNHDA, CDR2 SQIVND (reference sequence). J was trimmed by 4 bases and V by 2 bases; bases with no gene match: 5.

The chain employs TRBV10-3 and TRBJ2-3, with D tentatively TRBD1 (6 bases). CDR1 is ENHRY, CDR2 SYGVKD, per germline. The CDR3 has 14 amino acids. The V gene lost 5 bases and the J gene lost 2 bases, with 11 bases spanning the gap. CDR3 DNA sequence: TGTGCCATCAGTCGCGGACAGACCACAGATACGCAGTATTTT. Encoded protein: CAISRGQTTDTQYF.

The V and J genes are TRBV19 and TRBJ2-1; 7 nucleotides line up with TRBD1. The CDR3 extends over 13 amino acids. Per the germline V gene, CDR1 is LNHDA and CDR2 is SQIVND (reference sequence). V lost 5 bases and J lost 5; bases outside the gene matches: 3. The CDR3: CASSQDRNNEQFF. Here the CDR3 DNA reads TGTGCCAGTAGTCAGGACAGGAACAATGAGCAGTTCTTC.

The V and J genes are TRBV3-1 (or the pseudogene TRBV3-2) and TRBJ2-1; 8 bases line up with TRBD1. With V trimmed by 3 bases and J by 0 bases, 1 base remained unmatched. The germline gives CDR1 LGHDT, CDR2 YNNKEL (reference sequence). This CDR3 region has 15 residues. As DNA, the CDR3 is TGTGCCAGCAGCCACACAGGGGGCTCCTACAATGAGCAGTTCTTC. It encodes CASSHTGGSYNEQFF.

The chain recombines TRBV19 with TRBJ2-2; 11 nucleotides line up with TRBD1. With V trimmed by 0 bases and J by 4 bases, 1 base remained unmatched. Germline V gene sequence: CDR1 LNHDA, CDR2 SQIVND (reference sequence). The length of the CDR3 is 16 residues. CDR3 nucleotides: TGTGCCAGTAGTATAGACGGGACAGGGGGCACCGGGGAGCTGTTTTTT. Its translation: CASSIDGTGGTGELFF.

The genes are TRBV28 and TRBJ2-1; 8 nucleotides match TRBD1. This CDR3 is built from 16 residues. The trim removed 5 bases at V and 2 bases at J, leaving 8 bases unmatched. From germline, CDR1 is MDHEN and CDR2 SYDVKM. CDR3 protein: CASSPLQGAPYNEQFF. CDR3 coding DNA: TGTGCCAGCAGTCCCCTCCAGGGGGCGCCCTACAATGAGCAGTTCTTC.

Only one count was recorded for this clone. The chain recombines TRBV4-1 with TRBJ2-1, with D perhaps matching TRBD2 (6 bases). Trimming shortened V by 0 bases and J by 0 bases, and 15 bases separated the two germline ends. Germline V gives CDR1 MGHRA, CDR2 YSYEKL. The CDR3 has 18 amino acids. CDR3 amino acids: CASSQDREVADSYNEQFF. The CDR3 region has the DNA TGCGCCAGCAGCCAAGATCGGGAAGTAGCGGACTCCTACAATGAGCAGTTCTTC.